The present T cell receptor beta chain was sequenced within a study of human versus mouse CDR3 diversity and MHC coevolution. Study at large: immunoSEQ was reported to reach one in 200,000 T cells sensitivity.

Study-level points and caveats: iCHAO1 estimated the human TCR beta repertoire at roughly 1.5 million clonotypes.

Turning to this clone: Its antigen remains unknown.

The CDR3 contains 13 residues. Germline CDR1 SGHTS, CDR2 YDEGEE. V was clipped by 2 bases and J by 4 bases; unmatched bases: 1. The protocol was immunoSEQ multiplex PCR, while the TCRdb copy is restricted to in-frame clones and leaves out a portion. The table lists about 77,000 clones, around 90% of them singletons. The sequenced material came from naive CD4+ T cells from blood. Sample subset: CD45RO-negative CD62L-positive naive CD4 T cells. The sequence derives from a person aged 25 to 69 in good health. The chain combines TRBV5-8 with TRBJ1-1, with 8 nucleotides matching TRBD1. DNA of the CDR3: TGTGCCAGCAGCTTCGGACAGGGCACTGAAGCTTTCTTT. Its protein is CASSFGQGTEAFF.